This T cell receptor beta chain was obtained from a study of siplizumab effects on memory and regulatory T cells. Only in-frame clones appear in the TCRdb table, and some are missing; sequencing was by immunoSEQ multiplex PCR. Of under 85,000 clones listed, approximately 88% are singletons. Germline-derived CDR1 and CDR2 are KGHSH and LQKENI. V lost 6 bases and J 0 bases, leaving 9 bases between the germline ends. The CDR3 contains 14 residues. General study findings and limits: The mean Treg-derived percentage of mappable alloreactive CD4+ clones was 60% to 70% with siplizumab compared with about 28% in controls. It seemed that naive T cells were more diverse than memory cells and were major contributors to the alloresponse. Roughly 75-97% of proliferating clones (CD4+ or CD8+) could not be assigned a naive or memory phenotype. Unstimulated subsets contained matches for only a minor fraction of alloreactive clones.

This clone was detected only a few times. The antigen is not known. V gene TRBV18 combines with J gene TRBJ1-3; unclear D gene. The sequenced sample was Tregs sorted from blood. This receptor was taken from a human donor in good health. The CDR3 bases are TGTGCCAGCTCTCACACAGCCTCTGGAAACACCATATATTTT. As protein: CASSHTASGNTIYF. Drawing the rest from reference TRBV18 and TRBJ1-3, the complete variable domain is NAGVMQNPRHLVRRRGQEARLRCSPMKGHSHVYWYRQLPEEGLKFMVYLQKENIIDESGMPKERFSAEFPKEGPSILRIQQVVRGDSAAYFCASSHTASGNTIYFGEGSWLTVV.